The 21 T cell receptor beta chains given below trace back to one sample, sequenced in a study of identical twins. TCRdb fed the 5' RACE reads into MiXCR, producing one record per CDR3 protein. The top ten hold about an eighth of the sample, which has around 100,000 distinct CDR3 sequences, about 6.1% seen once. The sample comprised memory T cells sorted from blood. The receptors shown here come from a woman aged 45-65 years in good health.

In this sample, this clonotype turned up a few times. The J gene is TRBJ2-5, the V gene TRBV10-2, with 7 bases that match TRBD1. V shed 10 bases, J shed 4 bases, and the junction held 9 bases outside the gene matches. Germline lookup yields CDR1 WSHSY and CDR2 SAAADI. The CDR3 loop spans 13 amino acids. DNA for the CDR3: TGCGCCACCACAGGGGTAGGAGGAGAGACCCAGTACTTC. Protein: CATTGVGGETQYF.

The gene calls are TRBV10-3 and TRBJ1-2, with unresolved D. The CDR3 has 12 amino acids. Between the trimmed V and J ends, which lost 6 bases and 8 bases, there was a span of 13 bases. Germline CDR1 is ENHRY and CDR2 is SYGVKD. This CDR3 is CAISLGEGGYTF. In DNA, the CDR3 is TGTGCCATCAGCTTGGGTGAGGGCGGCTACACCTTC.

This clonotype has a count of ten or more. The gene calls are TRBV29-1 and TRBJ2-5; D remains unclear. Looked up from germline, CDR1 is SQVTM and CDR2 is ANQGSEA. This CDR3 is built from 11 residues. Between the trimmed V and J ends, which lost 6 bases and 4 bases, there was a span of 9 bases. Written as DNA, the CDR3 is TGCAGCGTAAATCCACCAGAGACCCAGTACTTC. Its translation: CSVNPPETQYF.

This clonotype was seen many times. The chain has TRBV18 and TRBJ2-1, with no clear D. The V gene lost 6 bases and the J gene lost 2 bases, with 14 bases spanning the gap. Germline CDR1 and CDR2: KGHSH and LQKENI. This CDR3 has 15 residues. The DNA for the CDR3 is TGTGCCAGCTCGCCAGAAGGATCCACCTACAATGAGCAGTTCTTC. It translates to CASSPEGSTYNEQFF.

This clonotype came up many times. This chain joins TRBV12-3 or TRBV12-4 and TRBJ2-2; possible D gene TRBD2, 5 bases. Trimming took 7 bases from V and 8 from J, leaving 11 bases between them. The CDR3 is 12 amino acids. CDR3 nucleotide sequence: TGTGCCAGCAACGTTCGGGGAGGGGAGCTGTTTTTT. Its protein is CASNVRGGELFF.

This clonotype was counted many times. CDR3: CASRKRAQDETQYF. The CDR3, as DNA: TGTGCCAGCAGGAAGAGGGCCCAGGACGAGACCCAGTACTTC. This chain joins TRBV2 and TRBJ2-5; weak D call: TRBD2 (5 bases). With 6 bases removed from V and 5 bases from J, the gap between germline ends came to 16 bases. The CDR3 loop spans 14 amino acids. The germline V gene has CDR1 SNHLY and CDR2 FYNNEI.

This clonotype was found a few times. V usage is TRBV20-1 and J usage is TRBJ2-1; D may be TRBD2 (5 bases). The CDR3 contains 12 residues. Trimming stripped 6 bases from V and 3 bases from J, with 9 bases between. Germline values: CDR1 DFQATT, CDR2 SNEGSKA (reference sequence). Here the CDR3 DNA reads TGCAGTGCCCTAGGACTCTACAATGAGCAGTTCTTC. As protein: CSALGLYNEQFF.

This clonotype was counted a few times. This chain connects TRBV6-1 to TRBJ2-7; D is possibly TRBD1 or TRBD2 (5 bases each). CDR3 length: 12 residues. Germline V gene data show CDR1 as MNHNS and CDR2 as SASEGT. This CDR3 is CASSVRGYKQYV. Here the CDR3 DNA reads TGTGCCAGCAGTGTTCGGGGCTACAAGCAGTACGTC.

This clonotype was picked up many times. The rearrangement joins TRBV12-5 to TRBJ2-1; D gene uncertain. CDR1 is LGHNT, CDR2 FRNRAP, per germline. Trimming left V 0 bases short and J 14 bases short, with 8 bases between. The CDR3 runs to 11 residues. The CDR3 loop reads CASGLVQREFF. The CDR3 DNA sequence: TGTGCTAGTGGTTTGGTCCAGCGCGAGTTCTTC.

This clonotype was recorded many times. The germline gene is not matched at one end of the junction; a read error may be the cause. The genes are TRBV7-7 and TRBJ2-2; 7 bases line up with TRBD2. This CDR3 is built from 13 residues. The V gene's germline CDR1 is SSHAT and CDR2 FNYEAQ (reference sequence). Here the CDR3 reads CASSLGGSGELFF. Written as DNA, the CDR3 is TGTGCTAGCAGCCTGGGGGGGTCCGGGGAGCTGTTTTTT.

This clonotype was seen at least ten times. This chain uses TRBV7-8 with TRBJ2-7, with TRBD1 identical over 8 bases. J was trimmed by 6 bases and V by 5 bases; bases with no gene match: 12. The CDR3 spans 15 residues. Germline assignment: CDR1 SGHVS and CDR2 FQNEAQ. The chain's CDR3 is CASSAGTGFRPEQYF. DNA for the CDR3: TGTGCCAGCAGCGCTGGGACAGGTTTTCGTCCCGAGCAGTACTTC.

This clonotype was found a few times. The chain employs TRBV5-5 and TRBJ1-4; no firm D call. This CDR3 is 15 amino acids long. Germline-derived CDR1 and CDR2 are SGHKS and YYEKEE (reference sequence). Trimming cost V 4 bases and J 5 bases, with 15 bases left between them. Written as DNA, the CDR3 is TGTGCCAGCAGCCGGACGAACGGGTTAAATGAAAAACTGTTTTTT. Amino acids: CASSRTNGLNEKLFF.

This clonotype was observed at least ten times. V gene TRBV12-3 or TRBV12-4 combines with J gene TRBJ1-1; D is uncertain. The CDR3 totals 14 residues. V lost 3 bases and J lost 5, with 13 bases in between. The CDR3 nucleotides are TGTGCCAGCAGTTTGTCAGCCGGTTCAACTGAAGCTTTCTTT. This codes for CASSLSAGSTEAFF.

This clonotype was seen ten or more times. J is TRBJ2-5 and V is TRBV19; 11 nucleotides agree with TRBD2. CDR1 and CDR2 (germline): LNHDA, SQIVND (reference sequence). V trimming: 10 bases; J trimming: 5 bases; junction bases outside the gene matches: 9. This CDR3 has 14 amino acids. CDR3 sequence: CATKTSGGRETQYF. The CDR3 coding sequence is TGTGCCACCAAAACTAGCGGGGGCCGGGAGACCCAGTACTTC.

In its sample, this clonotype was seen many times. The chain joins TRBV20-1 to TRBJ2-6, with 10 bases that match TRBD2. CDR1 and CDR2 (germline): DFQATT, SNEGSKA (reference sequence). V was clipped by 0 bases and J by 0 bases; unmatched bases: 8. The CDR3 has 19 amino acids. The CDR3 is CSARDPLAGGLSGANVLTF. In DNA, the CDR3 is TGCAGTGCTAGAGACCCTTTAGCGGGAGGTCTCTCTGGGGCCAACGTCCTGACTTTC.

V and J are TRBV6-1 and TRBJ2-3; D gene unclear. CDR1 is MNHNS and CDR2 is SASEGT in the germline V gene. The CDR3 consists of 14 residues. Trimming pared 7 bases from V and 0 bases from J, leaving 11 bases between. DNA for the CDR3: TGTGCCAGCATCCCTTCCCGAAGCACAGATACGCAGTATTTT. Its translation: CASIPSRSTDTQYF.

This clonotype has a count of ten or more. The chain joins TRBV7-6 to TRBJ2-7, with 7 bases matching TRBD1. Germline V lookup: CDR1 SGHVS, CDR2 FNYEAQ. CDR3 length: 14 amino acids. The J segment lost 0 bases and the V segment lost 5 bases, leaving 4 bases of the junction unmatched. The CDR3 coding sequence is TGTGCCAGCAGCACAAACAGGGGCTCCTACGAGCAGTACTTC. Its protein is CASSTNRGSYEQYF.

In its sample, this clonotype was seen a few times. The rearrangement links TRBV20-1 to TRBJ1-1; maybe TRBD1 (6 bases). Trimming took off 5 bases at V and 3 bases at J, with 13 bases between the two ends. The CDR3 totals 13 residues. Germline CDR1 reads DFQATT; CDR2 reads SNEGSKA (reference sequence). The CDR3 nucleotides read TGCAGTGCTGCTGACAGGTCATACACTGAAGCTTTCTTT. This translates into CSAADRSYTEAFF.

The chain employs TRBV11-1 and TRBJ2-1; 8 nucleotides agree with TRBD2. Germline-derived CDR1 and CDR2 are SGHAT and FQDESV (reference sequence). The V segment lost 2 bases and the J segment 5 bases; nucleotides outside the gene matches: 11. The CDR3 totals 17 residues. CDR3: CASSLWTIGLADNEQFF. CDR3 nucleotide sequence: TGTGCCAGCAGCTTATGGACCATAGGACTAGCTGACAATGAGCAGTTCTTC.

The sample holds many counts of this clonotype. This chain connects TRBV4-1 to TRBJ2-1; TRBD2 matches at 10 bases. With V trimmed by 1 base and J by 6 bases, 9 bases remained unmatched. The CDR3 has 17 amino acids. The germline gives CDR1 MGHRA, CDR2 YSYEKL. CDR3 loop: CASSQGASGSRINEQFF. CDR3 DNA: TGCGCCAGCAGCCAAGGGGCTAGCGGGAGTAGGATCAATGAGCAGTTCTTC.

This clonotype was observed a few times. The rearrangement uses TRBV12-3 or TRBV12-4 and TRBJ2-5; 8 positions agree with TRBD1. V was pared by 4 bases and J by 5 bases, with 6 bases of the junction left unmatched. This CDR3 is 14 amino acids long. The CDR3 DNA follows: TGTGCCAGCAGTTCTGGGACAGGTTATGAGACCCAGTACTTC. This encodes CASSSGTGYETQYF.